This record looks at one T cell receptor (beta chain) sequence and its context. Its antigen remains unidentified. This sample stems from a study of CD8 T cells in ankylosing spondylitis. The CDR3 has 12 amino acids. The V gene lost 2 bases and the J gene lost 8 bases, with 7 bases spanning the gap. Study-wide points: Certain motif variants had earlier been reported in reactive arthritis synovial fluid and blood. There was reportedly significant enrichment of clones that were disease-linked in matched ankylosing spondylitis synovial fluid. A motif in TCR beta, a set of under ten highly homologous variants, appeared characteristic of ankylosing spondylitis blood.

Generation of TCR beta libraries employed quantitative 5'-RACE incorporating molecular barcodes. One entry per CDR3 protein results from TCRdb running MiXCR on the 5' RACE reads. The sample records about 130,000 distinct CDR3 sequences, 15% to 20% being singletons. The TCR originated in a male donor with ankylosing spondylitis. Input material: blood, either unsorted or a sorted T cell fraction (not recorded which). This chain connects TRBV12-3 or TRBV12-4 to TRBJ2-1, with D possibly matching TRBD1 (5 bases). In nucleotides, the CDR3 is TGTGCCAGCAGTTTATGGGGCCATGAGCAGTTCTTC. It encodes CASSLWGHEQFF.